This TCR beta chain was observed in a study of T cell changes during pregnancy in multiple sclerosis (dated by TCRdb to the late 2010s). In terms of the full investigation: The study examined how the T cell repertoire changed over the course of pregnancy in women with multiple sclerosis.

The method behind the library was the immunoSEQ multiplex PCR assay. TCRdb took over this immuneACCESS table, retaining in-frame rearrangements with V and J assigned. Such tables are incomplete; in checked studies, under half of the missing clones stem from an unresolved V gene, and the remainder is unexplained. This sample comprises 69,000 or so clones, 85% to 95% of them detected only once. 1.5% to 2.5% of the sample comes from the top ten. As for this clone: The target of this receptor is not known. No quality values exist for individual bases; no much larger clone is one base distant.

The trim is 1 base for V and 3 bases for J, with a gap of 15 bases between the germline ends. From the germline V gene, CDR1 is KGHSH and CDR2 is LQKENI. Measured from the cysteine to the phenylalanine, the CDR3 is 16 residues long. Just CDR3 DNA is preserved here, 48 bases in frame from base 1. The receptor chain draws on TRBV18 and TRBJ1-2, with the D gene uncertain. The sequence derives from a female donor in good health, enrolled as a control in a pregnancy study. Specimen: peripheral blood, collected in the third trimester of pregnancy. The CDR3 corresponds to CASSPQFQASYYGYTF. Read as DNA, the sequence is TGTGCCAGCTCACCACAATTCCAGGCGAGTTACTATGGCTACACCTTC.